This is a list of T cell receptor beta chains from one sample in a study of T cells after yellow fever vaccination. TCRdb reprocessed the 5' RACE reads with MiXCR, giving one entry per CDR3 protein. This sample has about 69,000 distinct CDR3 sequences, with approximately 5% found just once. The starting material was CD4+ T cells sorted from PBMCs, obtained less than 16 days after the first yellow fever vaccination. These receptors were obtained from a man aged 18 to 35 who received the YFV17D yellow fever vaccine. Both conserved end residues are part of each CDR3. The D gene is left open where the match is weak. Size is omitted from some rows. Given values are once, few, many or a class for expanded clones.

TRBJ1-2	-	many	TRBV5-5	CASSDSRGGLYGYTF	TGTGCCAGCAGCGATTCGAGGGGGGGGCTATATGGCTACACCTTC
TRBJ1-2	TRBD1	many	TRBV20-1	CSVNESPGGESAGYTF	TGCAGTGTTAACGAATCCCCAGGGGGGGAATCGGCTGGCTACACCTTC
TRBJ1-5	TRBD1	many	TRBV28	CASRIFRDSSNQPQHF	TGTGCCAGCAGGATATTCCGGGACAGCTCTAATCAGCCCCAGCATTTT
TRBJ2-1	TRBD2	-	TRBV28	CASSLWGLGYNEQFF	TGTGCCAGCAGTTTATGGGGACTAGGCTACAATGAGCAGTTCTTC
TRBJ1-1	TRBD1	many	TRBV9	CASSGDRGSDTEAFF	TGTGCCAGCAGTGGGGACAGGGGTTCGGACACTGAAGCTTTCTTT
TRBJ1-2	TRBD1	once	TRBV20-1	CSADTRQGTYGYTF	TGCAGTGCGGACACGCGACAGGGGACCTATGGCTACACCTTC
TRBJ1-3	-	many	TRBV3-1	CASRQFSGNTIYF	TGTGCCAGTAGACAGTTCTCTGGAAACACCATATATTTT
TRBJ2-1	-	many	TRBV7-2	CASSLQGGSYNEQFF	TGTGCCAGCAGCTTACAGGGGGGCTCCTACAATGAGCAGTTCTTC
TRBJ1-5	-	many	TRBV7-2	CASSLVRREPQHF	TGTGCCAGCAGCTTAGTCCGGCGGGAGCCCCAGCATTTT
TRBJ2-3	-	many	TRBV9	CASSVGGSTDTQYF	TGTGCCAGCAGCGTAGGGGGCAGCACAGATACGCAGTATTTT
TRBJ2-5	-	many	TRBV7-2	CASSLPGRGAQYF	TGTGCCAGCAGCTTACCAGGGAGGGGGGCCCAGTACTTC
TRBJ1-3	-	-	TRBV3-1	CASSLLSDGGNTIYF	TGTGCCAGCAGCCTTCTTTCGGACGGCGGAAACACCATATATTTT
TRBJ1-5	-	many	TRBV20-1	CSARDPGDGQPQHF	TGCAGTGCTAGAGATCCGGGGGATGGTCAGCCCCAGCATTTT
TRBJ1-5	-	many	TRBV7-9	CASSLVADQPQHF	TGTGCCAGCAGCTTAGTAGCGGATCAGCCCCAGCATTTT
TRBJ2-2	-	-	TRBV5-1	CSSSFCRELFF	TGCTCCAGCAGCTTTTGTAGGGAGCTGTTTTTT
TRBJ1-1	-	few	TRBV7-6	CASRQDMNTEAFF	TGTGCCAGCCGACAGGACATGAACACTGAAGCTTTCTTT
TRBJ1-4	TRBD1	many	TRBV6-1	CASSGPGQGRGEKLFF	TGTGCCAGCAGTGGACCGGGACAGGGACGGGGCGAAAAACTGTTTTTT
TRBJ2-3	-	many	TRBV29-1	CSAGPGSTDTQYF	TGCAGCGCAGGCCCAGGGAGCACAGATACGCAGTATTTT
TRBJ2-3	TRBD2	many	TRBV7-2	CASSLGSGGTQYF	TGTGCCAGCAGCTTAGGGAGCGGGGGAACGCAGTATTTT
TRBJ2-5	-	many	TRBV12-3/TRBV12-4	CASGQLQETQYF	TGTGCCAGCGGACAGCTCCAAGAGACCCAGTACTTC
TRBJ2-3	-	many	TRBV5-5	CASRAGQTFPYTDTQYF	TGTGCCAGCCGAGCGGGACAGACCTTTCCTTACACAGATACGCAGTATTTT
TRBJ2-5	TRBD1	many	TRBV7-2	CASSQDRTGETQYF	TGTGCCAGCAGCCAGGACAGGACTGGAGAGACCCAGTACTTC
TRBJ2-1	-	many	TRBV6-5	CASSYSVTGGLRDEQFF	TGTGCCAGCAGTTACTCGGTGACGGGGGGCCTCCGGGATGAGCAGTTCTTC
TRBJ1-6	-	many	TRBV10-3	CANSGGQINSPLHF	TGTGCCAACTCGGGGGGACAAATTAATTCACCCCTCCACTTT
TRBJ1-6	-	few	TRBV4-3	CASSQDRGGGSYNSPLHF	TGCGCCAGCAGCCAAGATCGGGGGGGTGGCTCCTATAATTCACCCCTCCACTTT
TRBJ1-3	-	many	TRBV7-2	CASSLRKAGNTIYF	TGTGCCAGCAGCTTACGGAAGGCTGGAAACACCATATATTTT
TRBJ2-3	-	many	TRBV5-1	CASSLAPPQGSDTQYF	TGCGCCAGCAGCTTGGCCCCCCCCCAGGGGTCAGATACGCAGTATTTT
TRBJ1-2	-	many	TRBV6-5	CASSDSTRKQGYTF	TGTGCCAGCAGTGACTCCACCCGTAAACAGGGCTACACCTTC
TRBJ1-1	-	-	TRBV4-2	CASSSRVTEAFF	TGTGCCAGCAGCTCCAGGGTCACTGAAGCTTTCTTT
TRBJ2-2	-	few	TRBV12-5	CASGLLTGHLTGELFF	TGTGCTAGTGGTTTGCTTACGGGACACCTAACCGGGGAGCTGTTTTTT
TRBJ1-6	-	many	TRBV6-5	CASRFRDNSPLHF	TGTGCCAGCAGATTCCGGGACAACTCACCCCTCCACTTT
TRBJ2-3	-	many	TRBV12-3/TRBV12-4	CASSGSTTDTQYF	TGTGCCAGCTCAGGGTCCACCACAGATACGCAGTATTTT
TRBJ2-6	-	many	TRBV5-1	CASKTRSGANVLTF	TGCGCCAGCAAGACGCGCTCTGGGGCCAACGTCCTGACTTTC
TRBJ2-5	TRBD2	many	TRBV20-1	CSASGVAGGRETQYF	TGCAGTGCTTCGGGAGTAGCGGGGGGGAGGGAGACCCAGTACTTC
TRBJ2-3	TRBD2	-	TRBV11-2	CASRRAGATDTQYF	TGTGCCAGCAGGCGAGCGGGGGCCACAGATACGCAGTATTTT
TRBJ1-5	-	many	TRBV30	CAWNQGEAQPQHF	TGTGCCTGGAACCAGGGTGAGGCTCAGCCCCAGCATTTT
TRBJ2-3	-	many	TRBV7-9	CASSLNQGTDTQYF	TGTGCCAGCAGCTTAAACCAAGGCACAGATACGCAGTATTTT
TRBJ1-5	TRBD1	many	TRBV7-8	CASSLVDRVRGNQPQHF	TGTGCCAGCAGCTTAGTCGACAGGGTGAGAGGCAATCAGCCCCAGCATTTT
TRBJ1-1	-	many	TRBV12-3/TRBV12-4	CASSLALGNTEAFF	TGTGCCAGCAGTTTAGCTCTCGGGAACACTGAAGCTTTCTTT
TRBJ2-3	TRBD2	many	TRBV5-1	CASSRGAGGADTQYF	TGCGCCAGCTCCCGGGGAGCGGGGGGCGCAGATACGCAGTATTTT
TRBJ1-4	-	-	TRBV25-1	CASGTTNEKLFF	TGTGCCAGCGGAACAACTAATGAAAAACTGTTTTTT
TRBJ1-5	-	many	TRBV18	CASSPYKDQPQHF	TGTGCCAGCTCACCCTATAAAGATCAGCCCCAGCATTTT
TRBJ1-2	-	many	TRBV5-1	CASSPHGQHGYTF	TGCGCCAGCAGTCCCCACGGACAGCATGGCTACACCTTC
TRBJ1-3	-	many	TRBV7-2	CASSLDMGPGNTIYF	TGTGCCAGCAGCTTAGATATGGGTCCTGGAAACACCATATATTTT
TRBJ2-3	-	many	TRBV12-3/TRBV12-4	CASSLSGSDTQYF	TGTGCCAGCAGTTTATCCGGGTCAGATACGCAGTATTTT
TRBJ2-1	TRBD2	many	TRBV20-1	CSANDRTSSTEQFF	TGCAGTGCTAATGACCGGACTAGCAGCACTGAGCAGTTCTTC
TRBJ2-3	-	many	TRBV5-5	CASSPGVSLGTDTQYF	TGTGCCAGCAGCCCGGGGGTCTCTCTGGGAACAGATACGCAGTATTTT
TRBJ2-2	-	many	TRBV7-3	CASSSQGDTGELFF	TGTGCCAGCAGCTCTCAGGGCGACACCGGGGAGCTGTTTTTT
TRBJ2-3	TRBD2	many	TRBV4-3	CASSQDWRGGSTDTQYF	TGCGCCAGCAGCCAAGATTGGCGGGGGGGCTCCACAGATACGCAGTATTTT
TRBJ1-3	-	-	TRBV7-2	CASSLSGGRDTIYF	TGTGCCAGCAGCTTAAGCGGGGGTCGGGACACCATATATTTT
TRBJ1-2	TRBD1	many	TRBV6-5	CASSWTGDYGYTF	TGTGCCAGCAGTTGGACAGGGGACTATGGCTACACCTTC
TRBJ2-5	-	many	TRBV6-5	CASSYSGQETQYF	TGTGCCAGCAGTTACTCGGGGCAAGAGACCCAGTACTTC
TRBJ2-3	-	many	TRBV25-1	CASRPRRARTDTQYF	TGTGCCAGCAGGCCTCGGCGGGCCAGGACAGATACGCAGTATTTT
TRBJ1-5	-	many	TRBV12-3/TRBV12-4	CASRVQENQPQHF	TGTGCCAGCCGGGTACAGGAAAATCAGCCCCAGCATTTT
TRBJ2-3	-	many	TRBV21-1	CASSKGTVAPFTDTQYF	TGTGCCAGCAGCAAGGGGACAGTCGCACCCTTCACAGATACGCAGTATTTT
TRBJ2-5	-	many	TRBV2	CASRANRFLF	TGTGCCAGCAGAGCTAACAGGTTTCTCTTC
TRBJ2-2	-	many	TRBV25-1	CASRRDNTGELFF	TGTGCCAGCAGAAGGGATAACACCGGGGAGCTGTTTTTT
TRBJ2-1	-	many	TRBV5-4	CASRLKSGSYNEQFF	TGTGCCAGCAGGTTGAAGTCCGGGAGCTACAATGAGCAGTTCTTC